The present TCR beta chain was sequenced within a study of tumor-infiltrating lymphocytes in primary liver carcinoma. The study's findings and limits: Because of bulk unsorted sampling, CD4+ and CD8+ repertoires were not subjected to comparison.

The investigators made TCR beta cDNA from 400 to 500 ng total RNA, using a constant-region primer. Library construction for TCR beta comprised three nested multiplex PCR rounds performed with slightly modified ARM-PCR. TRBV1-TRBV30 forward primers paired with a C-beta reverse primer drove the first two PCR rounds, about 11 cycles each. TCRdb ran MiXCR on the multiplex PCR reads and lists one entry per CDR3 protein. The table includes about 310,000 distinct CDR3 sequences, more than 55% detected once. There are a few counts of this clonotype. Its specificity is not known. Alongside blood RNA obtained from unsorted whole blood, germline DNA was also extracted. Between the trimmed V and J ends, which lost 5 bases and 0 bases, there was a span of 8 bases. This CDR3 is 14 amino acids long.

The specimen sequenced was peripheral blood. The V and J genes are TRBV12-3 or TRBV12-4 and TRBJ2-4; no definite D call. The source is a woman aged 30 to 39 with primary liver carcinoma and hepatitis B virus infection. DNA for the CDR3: TGTGCCAGCAGTATGCCCCTAGCCAAAAACATTCAGTACTTC. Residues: CASSMPLAKNIQYF.